A single sample gave rise to the 25 T cell receptor beta chains below, sequenced in a study of a mutant IDH1 vaccine in newly diagnosed glioma. Sequencing was performed with immunoSEQ multiplex PCR; in TCRdb, only in-frame clones are kept and a portion is missing. Here the sample spans approximately 16,000 clones, roughly 96% being singletons. The time point was: baseline, week 1 (first vaccination visit). As for treatment: pre-vaccination baseline after standard-of-care therapy. Specimen: peripheral blood mononuclear cells (PBMCs), collected from a glioma patient treated with radiotherapy, temozolomide or both. Every receptor here comes from a woman aged 18-35 years with glioma. Some clones in this sample may be carry-over from other donors' samples.

V usage is TRBV11-2 and J usage is TRBJ2-3, with D perhaps matching TRBD2 (6 bases). Trimming stripped 2 bases from V and 0 bases from J, with 9 bases between. Germline values: CDR1 SGHAT, CDR2 FQNNGV. This CDR3 spans 15 amino acids. CDR3 nucleotide sequence: TGTGCCAGCAGCTTATCCGGGACTAGCACAGATACGCAGTATTTT. This codes for CASSLSGTSTDTQYF.

The chain joins TRBV5-1 to TRBJ1-3; D unclear. The CDR3 is 12 amino acids. Germline V gene lookup returns CDR1 SGHRS and CDR2 YFSETQ. Trimming shortened V by 4 bases and J by 0 bases, and 2 bases separated the two germline ends. CDR3: CASSLSGNTIYF. As DNA, the CDR3 is TGCGCCAGCAGCCTCTCTGGAAACACCATATATTTT.

With regard to this clone: The junction departs from germline at one end; a sequencing error may be responsible. J is TRBJ1-2 and V is TRBV2; D unclear. From germline, CDR1 is SNHLY and CDR2 FYNNEI. CDR3 length: 8 residues. The CDR3 region has the DNA TGTGCCAGCAGTGCGAGTCGCTTC. Amino acids: CASSASRF.

The chain has TRBV4-2 and TRBJ2-7; perhaps TRBD2 as D (6 bases). V was clipped by 4 bases and J by 3 bases, with 16 bases between them. Germline CDR1 is LGHNA and CDR2 is YNFKEQ. This CDR3 comprises 15 residues. The CDR3 sequence is CASSPRRGSSYEQYF. The DNA of the CDR3 is TGTGCCAGCAGCCCGCGGAGGGGTAGCAGCTACGAGCAGTACTTC.

The chain is built from TRBV4-2 and TRBJ1-5; weak D call: TRBD1 (6 bases). The CDR3 is 16 residues long. Germline V gene data show CDR1 as LGHNA and CDR2 as YNFKEQ. Trimming took 0 bases from V and 1 from J, leaving 10 bases between them. The CDR3 spells CASSQDRGSSNQPQHF. DNA for the CDR3: TGTGCCAGCAGCCAAGATAGGGGGAGCAGCAATCAGCCCCAGCATTTT.

The chain carries TRBV27 and TRBJ2-5, with D maybe TRBD1 (6 bases). CDR1 and CDR2 (germline): MNHEY, SMNVEV (reference sequence). The CDR3 extends over 14 amino acids. The V and J ends lost 6 bases and 6 bases respectively, with 17 bases between them. For the CDR3, the DNA is TGTGCCAGCAGCAGCCCCGTGGGGGCGAAGACCCAGTACTTC. This codes for CASSSPVGAKTQYF.

The V call is TRBV2, the J call TRBJ1-1; the D is unclear. The V gene's germline CDR1 is SNHLY and CDR2 FYNNEI. The CDR3 is 14 residues long. V lost 10 bases, J lost 1 base, and 16 bases lay in between. The CDR3: CANPLRAANTEAFF. CDR3 nucleotides: TGTGCCAACCCCCTCCGGGCGGCGAACACTGAAGCTTTCTTT.

V gene TRBV4-1 combines with J gene TRBJ2-7, with D possibly matching TRBD2 (6 bases). Germline values: CDR1 MGHRA, CDR2 YSYEKL. CDR3 length equals 13 residues. The germline V and J ends were trimmed by 1 base and 5 bases, with 9 bases remaining between them. This chain's CDR3 is CASSQVWGDEQYF. CDR3 bases: TGCGCCAGCAGCCAAGTTTGGGGGGACGAGCAGTACTTC.

V usage is TRBV7-9 and J usage is TRBJ1-2; possibly TRBD1 for D (5 bases). Deletions cut 5 bases from V and 6 bases from J, with 13 bases between. In germline, CDR1 is SEHNR, CDR2 FQNEAQ (reference sequence). The CDR3 is made up of 13 amino acids. The CDR3 DNA reads as TGTGCCAGCAGCCTGGACACAAGCCATGGCTACACCTTC. This encodes CASSLDTSHGYTF. Full variable domain (missing parts from reference TRBV7-9 and TRBJ1-2): DTGVSQNPRHKITKRGQNVTFRCDPISEHNRLYWYRQTLGQGPEFLTYFQNEAQLEKSRLLSDRFSAERPKGSFSTLEIQRTEQGDSAMYLCASSLDTSHGYTFGSGTRLTVV.

The genes are TRBV27 and TRBJ1-1, with 8 bases that match TRBD1. Germline-derived CDR1 and CDR2 are MNHEY and SMNVEV (reference sequence). The ends lost 6 bases at V and 5 bases at J; junction bases unmatched: 5. This CDR3 has 13 amino acids. CDR3 loop: CASRDRGVTEAFF. In DNA form, the CDR3 reads TGTGCCAGCAGAGACAGGGGCGTGACTGAAGCTTTCTTT.

V gene TRBV6-5 combines with J gene TRBJ2-7; TRBD1 is a possible D gene (6 bases). The CDR3 runs 11 residues. In germline, CDR1 is MNHEY, CDR2 SVGAGI. Trimming cost V 4 bases and J 11 bases, with 12 bases left between them. DNA of the CDR3: TGTGCCAGCAGTTCAACAGGGATGGAGTACTTC. This codes for CASSSTGMEYF.

The V and J genes are TRBV7-9 and TRBJ2-1; either TRBD1 or TRBD2 may fit D (6 bases each). The germline V gene encodes CDR1 SEHNR and CDR2 FQNEAQ (reference sequence). V gave up 1 base and J gave up 3 bases, with 19 bases separating them. This CDR3 is 18 amino acids long. The DNA of the CDR3 is TGTGCCAGCAGCTTAGGCCGTTCGGGGGCAGGGGACTACAATGAGCAGTTCTTC. Its translation is CASSLGRSGAGDYNEQFF.

The chain's CDR3 is CASSRTGASSGNTIYF. The CDR3 DNA is TGTGCCAGCAGCAGGACAGGGGCCAGCTCTGGAAACACCATATATTTT. The chain recombines TRBV7-9 with TRBJ1-3; 9 bases fit TRBD1. The germline V gene encodes CDR1 SEHNR and CDR2 FQNEAQ (reference sequence). Losses at the gene ends were 5 bases for V and 0 bases for J; bases not matched to a gene: 5. The CDR3 sequence is 16 residues long.

This clone is medium-sized within its sample. The DNA for the CDR3 is TGCGCCAGCAGCTTGGATGCGTTGGGCTCTGGGGCCAACGTCCTGACTTTC. This encodes CASSLDALGSGANVLTF. The rearrangement uses TRBV5-1 and TRBJ2-6; unclear D gene. The CDR3 totals 17 residues. CDR1 is SGHRS, CDR2 YFSETQ, per germline. Trimming pared 0 bases from V and 0 bases from J, leaving 10 bases between.

This clone came up once. The chain has TRBV5-1 and TRBJ2-1; 9 nucleotides line up with TRBD2. With V trimmed by 0 bases and J by 7 bases, 5 bases remained unmatched. Germline V gives CDR1 SGHRS, CDR2 YFSETQ. CDR3 length: 15 residues. DNA of the CDR3: TGCGCCAGCAGCTTGGCCTTCACTAGCGGGAATGAGCAGTTCTTC. Its translation is CASSLAFTSGNEQFF.

The chain recombines TRBV9 with TRBJ2-2; TRBD2 matches 7 bases. The CDR3 sequence is 16 residues long. The V gene's germline CDR1 is SGDLS and CDR2 YYNGEE. V was pared by 5 bases and J by 4 bases, with 11 bases of the junction left unmatched. The CDR3, as DNA: TGTGCCAGCAGGTGGGGGGAGGGGTTGGGCACCGGGGAGCTGTTTTTT. Its protein is CASRWGEGLGTGELFF.

The J gene is TRBJ2-5, the V gene TRBV7-2; D not certain. V was trimmed by 1 base and J by 1 base, leaving 7 bases between them. Germline V gene data show CDR1 as SGHTA and CDR2 as FQGNSA. The CDR3 extends over 14 amino acids. The DNA of the CDR3 is TGTGCCAGCAGCTTAGTGCCCGCCCAAGAGACCCAGTACTTC. It is translated as CASSLVPAQETQYF.

The CDR3 DNA follows: TGTGCCACCAGCCATGACGGGACCTACGAGCAGTACTTC. Its translation: CATSHDGTYEQYF. V is TRBV15 and J is TRBJ2-7, with D possibly being TRBD2 (5 bases). Trimming shortened V by 5 bases and J by 2 bases, and 10 bases separated the two germline ends. CDR1 is LNHNV, CDR2 YYDKDF, per germline (reference sequence). The CDR3 sequence is 13 residues long.

Only one count was recorded for this clone. The gene calls are TRBV2 and TRBJ2-2; D unresolved. There are 13 residues in the CDR3. V lost 4 bases and J lost 4, with 7 bases in between. Looked up from germline, CDR1 is SNHLY and CDR2 is FYNNEI. The CDR3 sequence is CASSGRFTGELFF. CDR3 in DNA: TGTGCCAGCAGTGGACGTTTCACCGGGGAGCTGTTTTTT.

The rearrangement joins TRBV9 to TRBJ2-7, with D unclear. The germline gives CDR1 SGDLS, CDR2 YYNGEE. V was cut by 3 bases and J by 0 bases, with 10 bases left in between. The CDR3 consists of 14 residues. The CDR3 nucleotides are TGTGCCAGCAGCGGTGCGCGGAGCTCCTACGAGCAGTACTTC. The encoded protein is CASSGARSSYEQYF.

The gene calls are TRBV7-9 and TRBJ2-7; unclear D gene. The V gene lost 5 bases and the J gene lost 3 bases, with 8 bases spanning the gap. CDR3 length equals 12 residues. The germline V gene encodes CDR1 SEHNR and CDR2 FQNEAQ (reference sequence). The CDR3 coding sequence is TGTGCCAGCAGCGTCGAAAGCTACGAGCAGTACTTC. Protein sequence: CASSVESYEQYF.

The CDR3 DNA sequence: TGTGCCAGCAGCGCCCTCAACTGGACAGGAATCTCTGAAGCTTTCTTT. Translated: CASSALNWTGISEAFF. The J gene is TRBJ1-1, the V gene TRBV25-1; 7 nucleotides agree with TRBD1. CDR1 is MGHDK and CDR2 is SYGVNS in the germline V gene. This CDR3 has 16 residues. V was pared by 6 bases and J by 6 bases, with 16 bases of the junction left unmatched.

The rearrangement uses TRBV4-1 and TRBJ2-5; 7 bases match TRBD1. Per germline, CDR1 MGHRA and CDR2 YSYEKL. The CDR3 sequence is 14 residues long. The ends lost 5 bases at V and 1 base at J; junction bases unmatched: 4. The CDR3 loop reads CASSKGAAQETQYF. Here the CDR3 DNA reads TGCGCCAGCAGCAAGGGGGCGGCCCAAGAGACCCAGTACTTC.

The V and J genes are TRBV9 and TRBJ2-5; D ambiguous. Germline V gives CDR1 SGDLS, CDR2 YYNGEE. V lost 0 bases and J 5 bases, leaving 14 bases between the germline ends. The CDR3 length is 15 residues. Written as DNA, the CDR3 is TGTGCCAGCAGCGTAGCCCGTGGGTTGGGGGAGACCCAGTACTTC. This translates into CASSVARGLGETQYF.

V usage is TRBV4-1 and J usage is TRBJ2-7; 7 bases line up with TRBD1. The CDR3 sequence is 16 residues long. V lost 3 bases, J lost 0 bases, and 8 bases stayed unmatched. CDR1 is MGHRA and CDR2 is YSYEKL in the germline V gene. The CDR3 nucleotides read TGCGCCAGCAGCCAGGACGCAACAGGGGCCTCCTACGAGCAGTACTTC. Amino acids: CASSQDATGASYEQYF.